This is a list of T cell receptor beta chains from one sample in a study of control samples from healthy donors and cancer patients. Repertoires were generated with immunoSEQ multiplex PCR, while TCRdb's copy carries only in-frame clones and drops some. The table records 110,000 or so clones, about 89% of them present only once. The sample consisted of blood. These receptors came from a man over 45 in good health. CDR3s include the opening cysteine and the closing phenylalanine or tryptophan. The order of the fields is clone size, D gene, J gene, V gene, CDR3 protein, CDR3 DNA. A D gene is named only where the DNA matches it firmly. Clone size, where shown, is once, few, many, or a class for clones that have expanded.

. | TRBD1 | TRBJ1-1 | TRBV29-1 | CSARQGGNTEAFF | TGCAGCGCCAGACAGGGGGGGAACACTGAAGCTTTCTTT
. | . | TRBJ2-3 | TRBV6-5 | CAGSPGDTQYF | TGTGCCGGTTCTCCGGGAGATACGCAGTATTTT
once | TRBD2 | TRBJ2-7 | TRBV6-5 | CASSYSQGLAGPKEYF | TGTGCCAGCAGTTACTCCCAGGGACTAGCGGGACCTAAAGAGTACTTC
. | . | TRBJ2-7 | TRBV18 | CASSPPGSKAYEQYF | TGTGCCAGCTCACCTCCAGGGTCGAAGGCCTACGAGCAGTACTTC
. | . | TRBJ1-6 | TRBV30 | CAWSVRGEPYNSPLHF | TGTGCCTGGAGTGTACGGGGGGAGCCCTATAATTCACCCCTCCACTTT
. | . | TRBJ2-5 | TRBV5-1 | CASSWKDSGETQYF | TGCGCCAGCAGCTGGAAGGACTCGGGGGAGACCCAGTACTTC
. | TRBD1 | TRBJ1-1 | TRBV5-1 | CASSTGGETEAFF | TGCGCCAGCAGCACAGGGGGGGAGACTGAAGCTTTCTTT
. | TRBD1 | TRBJ2-1 | TRBV6-2/TRBV6-3 | CASSYRDRAYNEQFF | TGTGCCAGCAGTTACCGGGACAGAGCCTACAATGAGCAGTTCTTC
. | . | TRBJ2-7 | TRBV5-1 | CASSQGPGNSYEQYF | TGCGCCAGCAGCCAGGGCCCGGGGAACTCCTACGAGCAGTACTTC
. | . | TRBJ1-2 | TRBV10-3 | CAISEKPAEIPYTF | TGTGCCATCAGTGAGAAGCCCGCCGAAATCCCATACACCTTC
. | TRBD1 | TRBJ1-6 | TRBV9 | CASSVGGGAPGDSASYNSPLHF | TGTGCCAGCAGCGTAGGAGGGGGGGCCCCGGGGGACAGTGCCTCCTATAATTCACCCCTCCACTTT
. | . | TRBJ2-3 | TRBV4-3 | CASSQEVAGASTDTQYF | TGCGCCAGCAGCCAAGAAGTGGCGGGGGCTAGCACAGATACGCAGTATTTT
. | . | TRBJ2-3 | TRBV4-3 | CASSHRGAPSTDTQYF | TGCGCCAGCAGCCATCGGGGGGCCCCTAGCACAGATACGCAGTATTTT
. | TRBD1 | TRBJ2-5 | TRBV27 | CASKTGGVETQYF | TGTGCCAGCAAGACAGGGGGCGTAGAGACCCAGTACTTC
. | . | TRBJ2-5 | TRBV7-9 | CASSPSGGTLQETQYF | TGTGCCAGCAGCCCCTCAGGCGGGACACTCCAAGAGACCCAGTACTTC
. | TRBD1 | TRBJ2-7 | TRBV29-1 | CSVDQGAHEQYF | TGCAGCGTTGACCAGGGGGCCCACGAGCAGTACTTC
. | TRBD2 | TRBJ2-3 | TRBV5-8 | CASSLGLAGGPHTDTQYF | TGTGCCAGCAGCCTGGGACTAGCGGGGGGTCCCCACACAGATACGCAGTATTTT
. | . | TRBJ1-5 | TRBV6-1 | CASSDAAGVSNQPQHF | TGTGCCAGCAGTGATGCGGCAGGGGTCAGCAATCAGCCCCAGCATTTT
. | TRBD2 | TRBJ2-3 | TRBV18 | CASSPQRGSTDTQYF | TGTGCCAGCTCACCGCAGCGGGGGAGCACAGATACGCAGTATTTT
. | . | TRBJ1-6 | TRBV2 | CASSGRDSSPLHF | TGTGCCAGCAGTGGCAGGGACTCTTCACCCCTCCACTTT
. | TRBD1 | TRBJ1-2 | TRBV7-9 | CASSFRDSNYGYTF | TGTGCCAGCAGCTTCCGGGACAGCAACTATGGCTACACCTTC
once | . | TRBJ1-1 | TRBV6-2/TRBV6-3 | CASSPGGILNTEAFF | TGTGCCAGCAGCCCAGGAGGGATCTTGAACACTGAAGCTTTCTTT
. | . | TRBJ1-2 | TRBV6-2/TRBV6-3 | CASSWTRTANYGYTF | TGTGCCAGCAGTTGGACCCGGACAGCGAACTATGGCTACACCTTC
. | . | TRBJ2-1 | TRBV24-1 | CATSDFGGASGNEQFF | TGTGCCACCAGTGATTTTGGGGGGGCATCGGGGAATGAGCAGTTCTTC
. | . | TRBJ1-5 | TRBV4-2 | CASSQATNQPQHF | TGTGCCAGCAGCCAAGCTACCAATCAGCCCCAGCATTTT
. | TRBD1 | TRBJ1-6 | TRBV6-5 | CASSRQGRSPLHF | TGTGCCAGCAGTCGACAGGGGAGGTCACCCCTCCACTTT
. | . | TRBJ1-2 | TRBV18 | CASSPGERGMGYTF | TGTGCCAGCTCACCGGGAGAAAGGGGTATGGGCTACACCTTC
. | TRBD1 | TRBJ2-7 | TRBV6-5 | CASRQGSYEQYF | TGTGCCAGCCGACAGGGATCCTACGAGCAGTACTTC
. | TRBD1 | TRBJ2-2 | TRBV5-1 | CASSLGQGALGGELFF | TGCGCCAGCAGCTTGGGACAGGGGGCCTTGGGCGGGGAGCTGTTTTTT
once | TRBD1 | TRBJ1-1 | TRBV6-2/TRBV6-3 | CASSFQGQLYTEAFF | TGTGCCAGCAGTTTTCAGGGACAGCTCTACACTGAAGCTTTCTTT
. | . | TRBJ1-5 | TRBV2 | CASSDPGRGPNQPQHF | TGTGCCAGCAGTGATCCCGGCCGCGGACCCAATCAGCCCCAGCATTTT
. | . | TRBJ2-3 | TRBV20-1 | CSASRFATRADTQYF | TGCAGTGCTAGTAGGTTCGCGACTAGGGCAGATACGCAGTATTTT
. | . | TRBJ2-3 | TRBV19 | CASSMTSTDTQYF | TGTGCCAGTAGTATGACTAGCACAGATACGCAGTATTTT
. | . | TRBJ1-5 | TRBV5-8 | CASSFYPGSLYNQPQHF | TGTGCCAGCAGCTTTTACCCCGGGAGCCTTTACAATCAGCCCCAGCATTTT
. | TRBD1 | TRBJ1-4 | TRBV6-6 | CASSYGGGSNEKLFF | TGTGCCAGCAGTTACGGAGGGGGCTCTAATGAAAAACTGTTTTTT
. | . | TRBJ1-2 | TRBV6-5 | CASTQGSYGYTF | TGTGCCAGCACCCAGGGAAGCTATGGCTACACCTTC
once | . | TRBJ2-3 | TRBV4-3 | CASSPWDGTDTQYF | TGCGCCAGCAGCCCCTGGGACGGCACAGATACGCAGTATTTT
. | TRBD2 | TRBJ2-1 | TRBV7-9 | CASSFNSGGNEQFF | TGTGCCAGCAGCTTTAATAGCGGGGGCAATGAGCAGTTCTTC